Listed below are T cell receptor beta chains from one sample, sequenced in a study of cytomegalovirus exposure and HLA in healthy donors. TCRdb's copy holds only in-frame clones and misses some; the assay was immunoSEQ multiplex PCR. The sample lists 90,000 to 150,000 clones; approximately 90% were seen once. Material for sequencing was PBMCs. The receptors come from a woman younger than 35 in good health and CMV-seropositive. Each CDR3 is given without its conserved first and last residue. Fields, in order: CDR3 protein, CDR3 length, V gene, J gene.

ASGIGQGFYEQY	12	TRBV19	TRBJ2-7
ASSLTGTGFFEQY	13	TRBV5-1	TRBJ2-7
ASRPLAEYSTDTQY	14	TRBV28	TRBJ2-3
AWSVRDTQY	9	TRBV30	TRBJ2-3
ASSRSGMNTEAF	12	TRBV2	TRBJ1-1
ASSARQGNTEAF	12	TRBV5-1	TRBJ1-1
ASSAQGHSNTEAF	13	TRBV2	TRBJ1-1
ASSTSGGRGQPQH	13	TRBV19	TRBJ1-5
SVDWQGASYGYT	12	TRBV29-1	TRBJ1-2
ASSLGQSSQPQH	12	TRBV27	TRBJ1-5
ASSTGRGGANEQF	13	TRBV7-2	TRBJ2-1
ASSLGPDRAPDQPQH	15	TRBV11-2	TRBJ1-5
ASSPTGNGYT	10	TRBV18	TRBJ1-2
ASSASPVSYNEQF	13	TRBV9	TRBJ2-1
ASSLARGGDKNTEAF	15	TRBV5-6	TRBJ1-1
ASSIDRYGYT	10	TRBV19	TRBJ1-2
ASSSERQPQH	10	TRBV2	TRBJ1-5
ASRFTSGGANEQY	13	TRBV6-1	TRBJ2-7
ASSPRENRVMNTEAF	15	TRBV19	TRBJ1-1
ASSSRTDYGYT	11	TRBV6-5	TRBJ1-2
ASSRLAGLRDTQY	13	TRBV4-1	TRBJ2-3
ASSGQGAHGYT	11	TRBV9	TRBJ1-2
ASSYSGRGWDIQY	13	TRBV6-5	TRBJ2-4
ASSPDSFYGYT	11	TRBV5-1	TRBJ1-2
ASFWFGGLNTEAF	13	TRBV9	TRBJ1-1
ASSSGTRGYT	10	TRBV5-8	TRBJ1-2
ASSFSGGHQETQY	13	TRBV6-1	TRBJ2-5
ASSSRRVNEKLF	12	TRBV27	TRBJ1-4
ACQGMNTEAF	10	TRBV30	TRBJ1-1
ASSSRTSGTYEQY	13	TRBV7-9	TRBJ2-7
ASSLERAQY	9	TRBV5-6	TRBJ2-5
ASTGTSGGSYEQY	13	TRBV27	TRBJ2-7
ASSLVVGPYEQY	12	TRBV7-8	TRBJ2-7
ASSPRWSNEQF	11	TRBV11-3	TRBJ2-1
ASSEGGQDFDGYT	13	TRBV9	TRBJ1-2
ASSAGERGGNTIY	13	TRBV2	TRBJ1-3
ASGMDYASYEQY	12	TRBV19	TRBJ2-7
ASGTATGTSLSGNTIY	16	TRBV12-5	TRBJ1-3
ASSELARSEAF	11	TRBV6-1	TRBJ1-1
ASSWTKVLGQGGTDTQY	17	TRBV5-1	TRBJ2-3
ASSLSPHGRYGYT	13	TRBV27	TRBJ1-2
ASSPRQGSNTEAF	13	TRBV9	TRBJ1-1
ASSPPTSGGGNEQF	14	TRBV18	TRBJ2-1
ASSPLSTDTQY	11	TRBV11-3	TRBJ2-3
ASSPGQAYYEQY	12	TRBV5-1	TRBJ2-7
ALHRHKLRNPPPTDTQY	17	TRBV30	TRBJ2-3
ASGTSANYEQY	11	TRBV9	TRBJ2-7
ASSADPMDRGRNNEKLF	17	TRBV9	TRBJ1-4
SVSTGRYEQY	10	TRBV29-1	TRBJ2-7
ASSLTGTLNGYT	12	TRBV5-1	TRBJ1-2
ASSPGKGIGNTIY	13	TRBV7-8	TRBJ1-3
ASSPRLAGSFYNEQF	15	TRBV28	TRBJ2-1
ASSSSRGNTEAF	12	TRBV5-1	TRBJ1-1
ASSRPTGGNTEAF	13	TRBV2	TRBJ1-1
ASSILAGERPDTQY	14	TRBV5-4	TRBJ2-3